These 31 T cell receptor beta chains share one sample of origin, sequenced in a study of fetal regulatory T cell absence and autoimmunity. Repertoires were generated with immunoSEQ multiplex PCR, while TCRdb's copy carries only in-frame clones and drops some. The sample consists of about 50,000 clones, about 80% of them appearing once. The material sequenced was cord blood. The receptors were sampled from a newborn boy with IPEX syndrome.

J is TRBJ1-6 and V is TRBV10-3, with 9 bases aligning to TRBD1. Germline V CDR1 and CDR2: ENHRY, SYGVKD. The CDR3 contains 14 residues. The V and J ends lost 10 bases and 8 bases, in that order; junction bases with no gene match: 9. The chain's CDR3 is CATSSGTGYSPLHF. As DNA, the CDR3 is TGTGCCACGAGCTCCGGGACAGGGTATTCACCCCTCCACTTT.

V usage is TRBV5-1 and J usage is TRBJ2-3; 9 bases are shared with TRBD1. J gave up 0 bases and V 4 bases, and 6 bases lay outside the gene matches. Germline V CDR1 and CDR2: SGHRS, YFSETQ. This CDR3 spans 16 amino acids. This chain's CDR3 is CASSSTGTGSTDTQYF. The CDR3, as DNA: TGCGCCAGCAGCAGCACAGGGACAGGGAGCACAGATACGCAGTATTTT.

The rearrangement joins TRBV4-3 to TRBJ2-5; a weak D match, TRBD1 (6 bases). Trimming shortened V by 1 base and J by 4 bases, and 16 bases separated the two germline ends. From germline, CDR1 is LGHNA and CDR2 YSLEER. The CDR3 is 16 amino acids. CDR3 residues: CASSQVPLGGGETQYF. The CDR3 coding sequence is TGCGCCAGCAGCCAAGTACCCCTTGGGGGCGGAGAGACCCAGTACTTC.

J is TRBJ2-3 and V is TRBV9; no clear D. Germline CDR1 SGDLS, CDR2 YYNGEE. This CDR3 has 12 amino acids. The V end was cut by 0 bases, the J end by 4 bases, with 3 bases between. Written as DNA, the CDR3 is TGTGCCAGCAGCGTAGGTGCAGATACGCAGTATTTT. It encodes CASSVGADTQYF.

V usage is TRBV6-6 and J usage is TRBJ2-7, with no clear D. CDR1 and CDR2 from the germline V gene are MNHNY and SVGAGI (reference sequence). This CDR3 contains 14 residues. The V and J ends lost 0 bases and 2 bases respectively, with 8 bases between them. The CDR3 region is CASSYSKGTYEQYF. The CDR3 region has the DNA TGTGCCAGCAGTTACTCGAAGGGCACCTACGAGCAGTACTTC.

V usage is TRBV11-2 and J usage is TRBJ2-7; TRBD2 is a possible D gene (7 bases). Germline loops: CDR1 SGHAT, CDR2 FQNNGV. This CDR3 has 15 amino acids. Trimming took 3 bases from V and 1 from J, leaving 13 bases between them. The CDR3 sequence: CASSFRGGRSYEQYF. The CDR3 nucleotides are TGTGCCAGCAGCTTCCGCGGGGGCCGATCCTACGAGCAGTACTTC.

V and J are TRBV5-1 and TRBJ2-7, with 11 bases matching TRBD2. From germline, CDR1 is SGHRS and CDR2 YFSETQ. Trimming cost V 4 bases and J 1 base; bases outside gene matches: 7. The CDR3 sequence is 16 residues long. Here the CDR3 DNA reads TGCGCCAGCAGCCCTTTAGGGACTAGCGGTTCCTACGAGCAGTACTTC. It encodes CASSPLGTSGSYEQYF. The whole variable domain, remainder taken from reference TRBV5-1 and TRBJ2-7, is KAGVTQTPRYLIKTRGQQVTLSCSPISGHRSVSWYQQTPGQGLQFLFEYFSETQRNKGNFPGRFSGRQFSNSRSEMNVSTLELGDSALYLCASSPLGTSGSYEQYFGPGTRLTVT.

This chain uses TRBV7-8 with TRBJ1-5; maybe TRBD1 (6 bases). The CDR3 runs 16 residues. Trimming shortened V by 5 bases and J by 7 bases, and 21 bases separated the two germline ends. Germline V CDR1 and CDR2: SGHVS, FQNEAQ. The CDR3 nucleotides are TGTGCCAGCAGCGCCGACAGGTTTTCATTGGGGCAGCCCCAGCATTTT. This gives the protein CASSADRFSLGQPQHF.

The chain joins TRBV6-5 to TRBJ2-1; the match to TRBD2 covers 7 bases. The CDR3 extends over 15 amino acids. With 3 bases clipped from V and 0 bases from J, the junction kept 2 bases outside the gene matches. The germline V gene encodes CDR1 MNHEY and CDR2 SVGAGI. CDR3 sequence reads: CASSYSGRSYNEQFF. The CDR3 region has the DNA TGTGCCAGCAGTTATAGCGGGCGCTCCTACAATGAGCAGTTCTTC.

Written as DNA, the CDR3 is TGCGCCAGCAGTGAGAGGGCAGGGAACACCGGGGAGCTGTTTTTT. As protein: CASSERAGNTGELFF. The chain has TRBV10-1 and TRBJ2-2; D not resolved. This CDR3 comprises 15 residues. CDR1 and CDR2 from the germline V gene are WNHNN and SYGVQD (reference sequence). V was trimmed by 2 bases and J by 1 base, leaving 8 bases between them.

V and J are TRBV27 and TRBJ1-5, with 7 bases matching TRBD1. Looked up from germline, CDR1 is MNHEY and CDR2 is SMNVEV (reference sequence). This CDR3 region has 14 residues. V trimming: 6 bases; J trimming: 2 bases; junction bases outside the gene matches: 4. The DNA for the CDR3 is TGTGCCAGCAGGCGACAGGGAGGCAATCAGCCCCAGCATTTT. Protein: CASRRQGGNQPQHF.

The V call is TRBV10-3, the J call TRBJ2-2, with 9 bases identical to TRBD2. The V segment lost 5 bases and the J segment 4 bases; nucleotides outside the gene matches: 8. Germline CDR1 ENHRY, CDR2 SYGVKD. The CDR3 runs 16 residues. The CDR3: CAISSSSSGATGELFF. The CDR3 DNA follows: TGTGCCATCAGTTCCTCCTCTAGCGGGGCCACCGGGGAGCTGTTTTTT.

The DNA for the CDR3 is TGTGCCGTGCTCCGGGACAGGGGTGGGAATACGCAGTATTTT. Encoded protein: CAVLRDRGGNTQYF. The chain recombines TRBV10-3 with TRBJ2-3; 10 bases are a match to TRBD1. CDR1 is ENHRY and CDR2 is SYGVKD in the germline V gene. The CDR3 length is 14 residues. V lost 11 bases and J lost 7; bases outside the gene matches: 12.

The count of this clone is one. V is TRBV18 and J is TRBJ2-5, with D possibly being TRBD2 (5 bases). Germline V gene lookup returns CDR1 KGHSH and CDR2 LQKENI. V dropped 3 bases and J dropped 1 base, with 12 bases sitting between them. The CDR3 is 15 amino acids. The CDR3 reads CASSPGNGPQETQYF. As DNA, the CDR3 is TGTGCCAGCTCACCCGGGAACGGACCCCAAGAGACCCAGTACTTC.

This clone is a singleton in its sample. This chain connects TRBV6-1 to TRBJ1-1; D remains ambiguous. Trimming cost V 4 bases and J 5 bases, with 8 bases left between them. The CDR3 is 12 residues long. The germline V gene encodes CDR1 MNHNS and CDR2 SASEGT. CDR3 residues: CASSGGRTEAFF. CDR3 nucleotide sequence: TGTGCCAGCAGTGGAGGGAGGACTGAAGCTTTCTTT.

This clone was observed a handful of times. The chain has TRBV5-1 and TRBJ2-2; TRBD2 aligns across 14 bases. The CDR3 runs to 15 residues. The germline gives CDR1 SGHRS, CDR2 YFSETQ. The V segment lost 7 bases and the J segment 4 bases; nucleotides outside the gene matches: 3. As DNA, the CDR3 is TGCGCCAGCGGGACTAGCGGGGGCAGCACCGGGGAGCTGTTTTTT. Translating gives CASGTSGGSTGELFF.

The chain employs TRBV5-5 and TRBJ2-5; D not certain. This CDR3 contains 15 residues. The ends were cut back, 1 base at V and 2 bases at J, with 12 bases in the middle. Germline loops: CDR1 SGHKS, CDR2 YYEKEE (reference sequence). The CDR3 coding sequence is TGTGCCAGCAGCTTGAAGGTAGCAGATCAAGAGACCCAGTACTTC. It encodes CASSLKVADQETQYF. Complete variable domain (other parts from reference TRBV5-5 and TRBJ2-5): DAGVTQSPTHLIKTRGQQVTLRCSPISGHKSVSWYQQVLGQGPQFIFQYYEKEERGRGNFPDRFSARQFPNYSSELNVNALLLGDSALYLCASSLKVADQETQYFGPGTRLLVL.

This clone has a handful of counts. V gene TRBV10-3 combines with J gene TRBJ1-2; D unresolved. V lost 0 bases, J lost 5 bases, and 10 bases lay in between. CDR1 and CDR2 from the germline V gene are ENHRY and SYGVKD. The CDR3 runs 14 residues. The CDR3 loop reads CAISESKLDYGYTF. CDR3 sequence (DNA): TGTGCCATCAGTGAGTCGAAACTTGATTATGGCTACACCTTC.

Here the CDR3 DNA reads TGTGCCAGCAGCCTCACTAGCGGCTACGAGCAGTACTTC. This sequence encodes CASSLTSGYEQYF. The rearrangement joins TRBV7-2 to TRBJ2-7, with 8 bases aligning to TRBD2. Per the germline V gene, CDR1 is SGHTA and CDR2 is FQGNSA. The CDR3 totals 13 residues. J lost 3 bases, V lost 5 bases, and 3 bases had no gene match.

V usage is TRBV10-2 and J usage is TRBJ2-1; 8 bases are a match to TRBD2. CDR1 WSHSY and CDR2 SAAADI come from the germline V gene. V lost 4 bases and J lost 4; bases outside the gene matches: 0. The CDR3 is 13 residues long. The CDR3 DNA reads as TGCGCCAGCAGTGGCGGGGGGTACAATGAGCAGTTCTTC. Encoded protein: CASSGGGYNEQFF.

The chain is built from TRBV10-2 and TRBJ2-7; weak D call: TRBD1 (5 bases). Trimming pared 2 bases from V and 4 bases from J, leaving 6 bases between. The CDR3 length is 12 residues. Germline CDR1 and CDR2: WSHSY and SAAADI. The DNA of the CDR3 is TGCGCCAGCAGTGAGCAGGGTTACGAGCAGTACTTC. Its protein product is CASSEQGYEQYF.

The chain combines TRBV5-1 with TRBJ2-3; D gene ambiguous. There are 13 residues in the CDR3. The germline CDR1 and CDR2 sequences are SGHRS and YFSETQ. The V end was cut by 1 base, the J end by 1 base, with 4 bases between. The CDR3: CASSLLRTDTQYF. The CDR3 region has the DNA TGCGCCAGCAGCTTGCTTCGCACAGATACGCAGTATTTT.

The rearrangement links TRBV7-2 to TRBJ2-7; TRBD2 might be the D (5 bases). CDR1 is SGHTA and CDR2 is FQGNSA in the germline V gene. This CDR3 has 19 residues. V was pared by 5 bases and J by 1 base, with 27 bases between. The CDR3 DNA sequence: TGTGCCAGCAGCCTCAACCCGAAGGGCCTAGCAGCTCGATCCTACGAGCAGTACTTC. Translation gives CASSLNPKGLAARSYEQYF.

The rearrangement links TRBV19 to TRBJ2-2; 7 nucleotides match TRBD1. After removal of 3 bases from V and 1 base from J, the junction contained 2 bases not matched to a gene. Looked up from germline, CDR1 is LNHDA and CDR2 is SQIVND (reference sequence). This CDR3 region has 15 residues. CDR3 loop: CASSIRTGNTGELFF. The CDR3 DNA reads as TGTGCCAGTAGTATTAGGACAGGGAACACCGGGGAGCTGTTTTTT.

A few counts support this clone. V is TRBV5-1 and J is TRBJ1-2; D not resolved. Germline CDR1 is SGHRS and CDR2 is YFSETQ. Trimming pared 2 bases from V and 4 bases from J, leaving 9 bases between. The CDR3 consists of 13 residues. The chain's CDR3 is CASSFEDPYGYTF. In nucleotides, the CDR3 is TGCGCCAGCAGCTTCGAGGACCCCTATGGCTACACCTTC.

V is TRBV6-1 and J is TRBJ1-2; 9 nucleotides agree with TRBD1. Per germline, CDR1 MNHNS and CDR2 SASEGT. The CDR3 extends over 15 amino acids. V shed 5 bases and J 4 bases; nucleotides not matched to a gene: 8. The CDR3 region has the DNA TGTGCCAGCAGTATAACAGGGGGCGAAGGCTATGGCTACACCTTC. It specifies CASSITGGEGYGYTF.

The chain recombines TRBV10-3 with TRBJ1-2; 7 bases fit TRBD1. Looked up from germline, CDR1 is ENHRY and CDR2 is SYGVKD. The CDR3 contains 14 residues. Losses at the gene ends were 0 bases for V and 6 bases for J; bases not matched to a gene: 4. CDR3 protein: CAISESDREDGYTF. The CDR3 region has the DNA TGTGCCATCAGTGAGTCCGACAGGGAAGATGGCTACACCTTC.

The rearrangement links TRBV6-6 to TRBJ1-2, with TRBD1 as a possible D gene (5 bases). Looked up from germline, CDR1 is MNHNY and CDR2 is SVGAGI (reference sequence). V gave up 0 bases and J gave up 8 bases, with 10 bases separating them. This CDR3 is 13 amino acids long. CDR3 sequence reads: CASSYSETEGYTF. DNA of the CDR3: TGTGCCAGCAGTTACTCGGAGACAGAGGGCTACACCTTC.

In its sample, this clone was seen once. The chain employs TRBV5-6 and TRBJ2-2; 8 nucleotides match TRBD1. This CDR3 comprises 17 residues. Germline CDR1 reads SGHDT; CDR2 reads YYEEEE. The junction had 9 bases not matched to a gene; V was cut back by 4 bases and J by 1 base. CDR3 sequence: CASSKPRGRVNTGELFF. The CDR3 coding sequence is TGTGCCAGCAGCAAACCCAGGGGGCGGGTGAACACCGGGGAGCTGTTTTTT.

The table lists this clone with a few counts. The chain couples TRBV2 to TRBJ2-7, with TRBD2 as a possible D gene (5 bases). CDR1 and CDR2 from the germline V gene are SNHLY and FYNNEI. Deletions cut 2 bases from V and 7 bases from J, with 18 bases between. CDR3 size: 15 residues. The CDR3 loop is CASSENWLASEEQYF. Here the CDR3 DNA reads TGTGCCAGCAGTGAAAATTGGCTAGCTTCGGAGGAGCAGTACTTC.

V gene TRBV6-1 combines with J gene TRBJ2-5; unclear D gene. The CDR3 runs 13 residues. Germline values: CDR1 MNHNS, CDR2 SASEGT. V lost 4 bases to trimming and J lost 1 base, with 7 bases between them. The CDR3: CASSGEFQETQYF. CDR3 in DNA: TGTGCCAGCAGTGGAGAGTTCCAAGAGACCCAGTACTTC.